This passage covers 21 T cell receptor beta chains from one sample sequenced in a study of cytotoxic CD8 clonotypes in ibrutinib-treated CLL (dated by TCRdb to the early 2020s). The sample's time point label, decoded: more than 10 months on ibrutinib. The protocol used for the library was the immunoSEQ multiplex PCR assay. TCRdb's version of the immuneACCESS table is confined to in-frame rearrangements and falls short of the full clone set. An unresolved V gene accounts for under half of the shortfall where checked; the remainder is of unknown origin. This sample comprises around 140,000 clones, about 72% of them detected only once. Of the sample, less than 30% falls within the top ten clones. The specimen comprised PBMCs, sampled after 12 months of ibrutinib treatment. These receptors were obtained from a human donor with chronic lymphocytic leukemia.

The chain combines TRBV18 with TRBJ1-1; 9 bases fit TRBD1. Germline V gene sequence: CDR1 KGHSH, CDR2 LQKENI. J was trimmed by 4 bases and V by 3 bases; bases with no gene match: 6. The CDR3 runs 15 residues. The CDR3 region is CASSPWTGESTEAFF. The DNA for the CDR3 is TGTGCCAGCTCACCTTGGACAGGGGAATCCACTGAAGCTTTCTTT. The full variable domain, completed using reference TRBV18 and TRBJ1-1, is NAGVMQNPRHLVRRRGQEARLRCSPMKGHSHVYWYRQLPEEGLKFMVYLQKENIIDESGMPKERFSAEFPKEGPSILRIQQVVRGDSAAYFCASSPWTGESTEAFFGQGTRLTVV.

The chain joins TRBV27 to TRBJ2-7; D unclear. Trimming removed 7 bases from V and 6 bases from J, with 10 bases in between. CDR1 MNHEY and CDR2 SMNVEV come from the germline V gene (reference sequence). The CDR3 spans 11 residues. This CDR3 reads CASTGSGEQYF. The CDR3 DNA reads as TGTGCCAGCACTGGATCGGGCGAGCAGTACTTC.

The chain is built from TRBV27 and TRBJ1-1; D is possibly TRBD1 (5 bases). CDR3 length equals 16 residues. Trimming left V 5 bases short and J 0 bases short, with 16 bases between. CDR1 MNHEY and CDR2 SMNVEV come from the germline V gene (reference sequence). CDR3 DNA: TGTGCCAGCAGTACCCTAGCTTCGGGGGTGAACACTGAAGCTTTCTTT. Translating it yields CASSTLASGVNTEAFF.

This CDR3 is CASSGRGINIQYF. The CDR3 DNA reads TGTGCCAGCAGTGGGCGGGGAATAAACATTCAGTACTTC. J is TRBJ2-4 and V is TRBV2, with a weak D call TRBD2 (6 bases). The CDR3 extends over 13 amino acids. Looked up from germline, CDR1 is SNHLY and CDR2 is FYNNEI. The V and J ends lost 4 bases and 6 bases respectively, with 10 bases between them.

This chain links TRBV18 with TRBJ2-2, with 7 nucleotides matching TRBD1. The CDR3 has 15 amino acids. CDR1 is KGHSH and CDR2 is LQKENI in the germline V gene. With 3 bases clipped from V and 4 bases from J, the junction kept 5 bases outside the gene matches. The chain's CDR3 is CASSPPTGRTGELFF. The CDR3 DNA reads TGTGCCAGCTCACCCCCGACAGGGCGCACCGGGGAGCTGTTTTTT.

This chain joins TRBV12-5 and TRBJ1-1; weak D call: TRBD1 (5 bases). Deletions cut 8 bases from V and 2 bases from J, with 12 bases between. Germline assignment: CDR1 LGHNT and CDR2 FRNRAP. The CDR3 has 13 amino acids. The DNA for the CDR3 is TGTGCTAGTATCAGCGGGGGAAACACTGAAGCTTTCTTT. Its protein is CASISGGNTEAFF.

The chain combines TRBV20-1 with TRBJ1-2; D not certain. This CDR3 has 10 amino acids. The V end was cut by 7 bases, the J end by 2 bases, with 5 bases between. Germline assignment: CDR1 DFQATT and CDR2 SNEGSKA (reference sequence). The CDR3 nucleotides read TGCAGTGTGGGGAACTATGGCTACACCTTC. Its translation: CSVGNYGYTF.

CDR3 DNA sequence: TGTGCCAGCAGTGACCTCAGGACAGGCCCACGTCGCCCGATCCAAGAGACCCAGTACTTC. It translates to CASSDLRTGPRRPIQETQYF. The V and J genes are TRBV27 and TRBJ2-5; 7 bases are shared with TRBD1. Germline CDR1 and CDR2: MNHEY and SMNVEV (reference sequence). Trimming cost V 5 bases and J 1 base; bases outside gene matches: 22. The CDR3 spans 20 residues.

This clone was found a few times. CDR3 amino acids: CASSLLAGGPWEQYF. The DNA for the CDR3 is TGTGCCAGCAGCTTATTAGCGGGAGGGCCATGGGAGCAGTACTTC. The chain uses TRBV7-2 and TRBJ2-7, with 11 bases identical to TRBD2. The CDR3 length is 15 residues. CDR1 is SGHTA, CDR2 FQGNSA, per germline. V lost 2 bases and J lost 7; bases outside the gene matches: 7.

This chain uses TRBV28 with TRBJ1-3; perhaps TRBD1 as D (5 bases). The germline V gene has CDR1 MDHEN and CDR2 SYDVKM. Trimming stripped 5 bases from V and 0 bases from J, with 11 bases between. The length of the CDR3 is 15 residues. The CDR3 loop reads CASSIQVSSGNTIYF. The CDR3 DNA reads as TGTGCCAGCAGTATACAGGTCTCCTCTGGAAACACCATATATTTT.

In DNA, the CDR3 is TGTGCCAGCAGTGGCCCGCAACCGAACACTGAAGCTTTCTTT. Translating gives CASSGPQPNTEAFF. The chain uses TRBV6-1 and TRBJ1-1; D gene unclear. The CDR3 length is 14 residues. Per the germline V gene, CDR1 is MNHNS and CDR2 is SASEGT. The V and J ends lost 4 bases and 1 base respectively, with 10 bases between them.

The V call is TRBV7-2, the J call TRBJ1-2; TRBD1 aligns across 8 bases. Per the germline V gene, CDR1 is SGHTA and CDR2 is FQGNSA. The CDR3 is made up of 16 amino acids. V shed 3 bases, J shed 4 bases, and the junction held 10 bases outside the gene matches. CDR3 DNA: TGTGCCAGCAGCTTGACACAGGGGGGATCGAGCTATGGCTACACCTTC. Its translation: CASSLTQGGSSYGYTF.

The chain joins TRBV30 to TRBJ1-1; tentative D call: TRBD1 (6 bases). CDR3 length: 12 amino acids. With 4 bases removed from V and 11 bases from J, the gap between germline ends came to 17 bases. Germline V gene lookup returns CDR1 GTSNPN and CDR2 SVGIG (reference sequence). CDR3 protein: CAWTPGAWRAFF. The CDR3 DNA reads TGTGCCTGGACCCCGGGGGCATGGCGGGCTTTCTTT.

This sequence joins TRBV5-4 and TRBJ2-3; the D is unclear. The CDR3 covers 13 residues. The V end was cut by 0 bases, the J end by 2 bases, with 4 bases between. CDR1 is SGHNT and CDR2 is YYREEE in the germline V gene (reference sequence). CDR3 DNA sequence: TGTGCCAGCAGCTTGGCAGACACAGATACGCAGTATTTT. It encodes CASSLADTDTQYF.

V usage is TRBV30 and J usage is TRBJ2-7; D possibly matches TRBD1 or TRBD2 (7 bases each). From germline, CDR1 is GTSNPN and CDR2 SVGIG (reference sequence). Trimming stripped 1 base from V and 6 bases from J, with 16 bases between. The CDR3 has 14 amino acids. CDR3 sequence reads: CAWSADRWGGEQYF. The CDR3 DNA reads TGTGCCTGGAGTGCGGACAGGTGGGGGGGCGAGCAGTACTTC.

The rearrangement joins TRBV11-2 to TRBJ2-7, with D perhaps TRBD2 (6 bases). The germline V and J ends were trimmed by 3 bases and 2 bases, with 11 bases remaining between them. This CDR3 is 14 amino acids long. Germline V CDR1 and CDR2: SGHAT, FQNNGV. This CDR3 is CASSFPGVTYEQYF. The CDR3 DNA is TGTGCCAGCAGCTTCCCGGGGGTCACCTACGAGCAGTACTTC.

The chain carries TRBV4-1 and TRBJ2-7; TRBD2 aligns across 13 bases. This CDR3 comprises 17 residues. Trimming at V came to 2 bases and at J to 7 bases, leaving 11 bases not matched to a gene. CDR1 and CDR2 from the germline V gene are MGHRA and YSYEKL. CDR3 coding DNA: TGCGCCAGCAGCCAACTCCTACTAGCGGGAGGGCGATATGAGCAGTACTTC. Its translation: CASSQLLLAGGRYEQYF.

The gene calls are TRBV4-3 and TRBJ2-7; 14 positions agree with TRBD2. Germline V gene lookup returns CDR1 LGHNA and CDR2 YSLEER. J lost 2 bases, V lost 0 bases, and 12 bases had no gene match. There are 20 residues in the CDR3. The CDR3 DNA reads as TGCGCCAGCAGCCAAGACCGGACTAGCGGGAGGCAAACCGTCACCTACGAGCAGTACTTC. Amino acids: CASSQDRTSGRQTVTYEQYF.

J is TRBJ2-7 and V is TRBV30; 7 positions agree with TRBD1. The ends lost 7 bases at V and 3 bases at J; junction bases unmatched: 6. The CDR3 has 12 residues. Germline lookup yields CDR1 GTSNPN and CDR2 SVGIG (reference sequence). CDR3 amino acids: CAFQTGSYEQYF. The CDR3 nucleotides read TGTGCCTTTCAGACAGGGAGCTACGAGCAGTACTTC.

The chain employs TRBV7-2 and TRBJ1-5; 7 positions agree with TRBD1. CDR1 and CDR2 from the germline V gene are SGHTA and FQGNSA. After removal of 4 bases from V and 5 bases from J, the junction contained 11 bases not matched to a gene. This CDR3 has 16 residues. CDR3 in DNA: TGTGCCAGCAGCTCGCATGGGGACAGAATATATCAGCCCCAGCATTTT. This sequence encodes CASSSHGDRIYQPQHF.

The V call is TRBV19, the J call TRBJ2-1; D tentatively fits TRBD1 or TRBD2 (5 bases each). CDR1 is LNHDA, CDR2 SQIVND, per germline (reference sequence). The CDR3 runs to 13 residues. V shed 10 bases and J shed 1 base, with 11 bases lying between them. As DNA, the CDR3 is TGTGCCACGACGAGGGGTTCCTACAATGAGCAGTTCTTC. Its protein is CATTRGSYNEQFF.